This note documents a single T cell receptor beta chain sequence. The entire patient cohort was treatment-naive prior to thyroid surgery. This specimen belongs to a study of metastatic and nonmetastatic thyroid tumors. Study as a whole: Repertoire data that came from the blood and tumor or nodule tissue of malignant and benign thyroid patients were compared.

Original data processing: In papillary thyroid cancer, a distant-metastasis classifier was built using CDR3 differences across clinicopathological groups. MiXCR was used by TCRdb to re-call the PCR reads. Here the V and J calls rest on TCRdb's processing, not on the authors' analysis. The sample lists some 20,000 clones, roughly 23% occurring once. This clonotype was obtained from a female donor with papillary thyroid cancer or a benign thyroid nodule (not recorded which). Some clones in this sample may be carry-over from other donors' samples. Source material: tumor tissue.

CDR3 loop: CAWLGQLGYGYTF. Written as DNA, the CDR3 is TGTGCCTGGCTAGGACAGCTTGGCTATGGCTACACCTTC. The chain uses TRBV30 and TRBJ1-2; a weak D match, TRBD1 (6 bases). V dropped 5 bases and J dropped 4 bases, with 14 bases sitting between them. The V gene's germline CDR1 is GTSNPN and CDR2 SVGIG (reference sequence). The CDR3 has 13 residues. The entire variable domain, with the rest obtained from reference TRBV30 and TRBJ1-2, is as follows: SQTIHQWPATLVQPVGSPLSLECTVEGTSNPNLYWYRQAAGRGLQLLFYSVGIGQISSEVPQNLSASRPQDRQFILSSKKLLLSDSGFYLCAWLGQLGYGYTFGSGTRLTVV.